The 8 T cell receptor beta chains presented below share a single source sample, sequenced in a study of blood T cell repertoires in COVID-19 (dated by TCRdb to 2018 to 2021). The library was obtained by the immunoSEQ multiplex PCR assay. TCRdb provides this immuneACCESS table in a form limited to in-frame rearrangements. Some clones are lacking; in checked studies, under half of them reflect an unresolved V gene, and why the rest are absent is not known. This sample gives around 270,000 clones in total; roughly 88% of them show up just once. The ten largest make up roughly 4% of the sample. Sequenced sample: PBMCs or T cells enriched from blood (not recorded which). The receptors stem from a woman aged 30 to 39 who had recovered from COVID-19.

V and J are TRBV7-3 and TRBJ2-2; TRBD2 aligns across 9 bases. This CDR3 region has 18 residues. The V gene's germline CDR1 is SGHTA and CDR2 FQGTGA. The V and J ends lost 2 bases and 0 bases, in that order; junction bases with no gene match: 7. The CDR3 DNA follows: TGTGCCAGCAGCTTAGGACCGGGACTAGCCTCGAACACCGGGGAGCTGTTTTTT. Amino acid sequence: CASSLGPGLASNTGELFF.

The V gene is TRBV28, the J gene TRBJ1-5; 7 bases line up with TRBD1. V trimming: 6 bases; J trimming: 0 bases; junction bases outside the gene matches: 11. Germline V CDR1 and CDR2: MDHEN, SYDVKM. The length of the CDR3 is 17 residues. The CDR3, as DNA: TGTGCCAGCAGCTGGACAGGCTTACGGTATAGCAATCAGCCCCAGCATTTT. It is translated as CASSWTGLRYSNQPQHF.

This chain connects TRBV3-1 (or the pseudogene TRBV3-2) to TRBJ2-7, with D perhaps matching TRBD1 (6 bases). Trimming took 5 bases from V and 5 from J, leaving 16 bases between them. This CDR3 region has 14 residues. CDR1 is LGHDT and CDR2 is YNNKEL in the germline V gene (reference sequence). CDR3 amino acids: CASSNYERGNEQYF. The CDR3, as DNA: TGTGCCAGCAGCAACTACGAAAGGGGGAACGAGCAGTACTTC.

The rearrangement uses TRBV19 and TRBJ2-2, with D unclear. The CDR3 runs 17 residues. CDR1 and CDR2 from the germline V gene are LNHDA and SQIVND (reference sequence). The germline V and J ends were trimmed by 5 bases and 1 base, with 17 bases remaining between them. The CDR3, as DNA: TGTGCCAGTAGTCAATCGAGCTGGTCCGTGAACACCGGGGAGCTGTTTTTT. Translation gives CASSQSSWSVNTGELFF.

This clone appeared once. The chain is built from TRBV3-1 (or the pseudogene TRBV3-2) and TRBJ2-5; D perhaps matches TRBD1 (6 bases). The V end was cut by 3 bases, the J end by 0 bases, with 11 bases between. This CDR3 has 15 residues. Looked up from germline, CDR1 is LGHDT and CDR2 is YNNKEL (reference sequence). CDR3 sequence: CASSQSTGYQETQYF. As DNA, the CDR3 is TGTGCCAGCAGCCAGTCAACAGGGTACCAAGAGACCCAGTACTTC.

This chain joins TRBV28 and TRBJ1-5; D is perhaps TRBD1 (5 bases). With 5 bases removed from V and 4 bases from J, the gap between germline ends came to 6 bases. This CDR3 is 12 amino acids long. Germline CDR1 and CDR2: MDHEN and SYDVKM. As DNA, the CDR3 is TGTGCCAGCAGTCACAGGAATCAGCCCCAGCATTTT. Protein: CASSHRNQPQHF.

The chain is built from TRBV10-2 and TRBJ1-5; tentative D call: TRBD1 (6 bases). Trimming removed 5 bases from V and 7 bases from J, with 12 bases in between. The CDR3 has 13 amino acids. From germline, CDR1 is WSHSY and CDR2 SAAADI. CDR3 amino acids: CASSQQGRQPQHF. CDR3 bases: TGCGCCAGCAGTCAACAGGGACGGCAGCCCCAGCATTTT.

The V and J genes are TRBV21-1 and TRBJ2-7; the DNA was not compared with TRBD1, the D call given in the table. TRBV21-1 is labeled a pseudogene. This CDR3 contains 17 residues. In nucleotides, the CDR3 is TGTGCCAGCAGCACCCGGCCGCCAACAGGGCACCTCCACGAGCAGTACTTC. This codes for CASSTRPPTGHLHEQYF.